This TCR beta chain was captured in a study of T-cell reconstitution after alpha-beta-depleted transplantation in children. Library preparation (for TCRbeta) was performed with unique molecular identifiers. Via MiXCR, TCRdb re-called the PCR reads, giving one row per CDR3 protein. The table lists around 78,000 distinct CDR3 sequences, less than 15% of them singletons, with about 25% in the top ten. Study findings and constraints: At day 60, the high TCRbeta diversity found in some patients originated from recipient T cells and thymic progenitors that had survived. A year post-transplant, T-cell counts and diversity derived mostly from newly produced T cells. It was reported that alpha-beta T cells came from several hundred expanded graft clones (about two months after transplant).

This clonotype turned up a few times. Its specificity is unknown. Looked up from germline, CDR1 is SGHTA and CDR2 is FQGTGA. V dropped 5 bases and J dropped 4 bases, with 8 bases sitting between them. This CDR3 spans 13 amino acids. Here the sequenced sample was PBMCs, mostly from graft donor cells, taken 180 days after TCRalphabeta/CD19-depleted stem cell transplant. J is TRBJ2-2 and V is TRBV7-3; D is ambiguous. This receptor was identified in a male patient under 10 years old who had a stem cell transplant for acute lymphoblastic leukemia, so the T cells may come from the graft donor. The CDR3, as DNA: TGTGCCAGCAGCCCCTCAGGCACCGGGGAGCTGTTTTTT. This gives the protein CASSPSGTGELFF.